The rows below give T cell receptor beta chains drawn from one sample of a study of liver allograft versus peripheral blood T cells. TCRdb recomputed calls from the reads with MiXCR, one row per CDR3 protein. The data contain approximately 3,000 distinct CDR3 sequences, roughly 15% of them singletons. Source of these receptors: a human patient who had a liver transplant. The T cells may partly be graft donor cells. The CDR3 runs from the conserved cysteine through the conserved F or W. D genes are given only for firm matches. Expanded clones are given a class, and other clones once, few, many or no size at all.

v_call	clone_size	j_call	d_call	cdr3_aa	cdr3_nt
TRBV10-3	medium-sized	TRBJ2-5	-	CATRGEGAAWKTQYF	TGTGCCACCCGGGGAGAAGGGGCCGCCTGGAAGACCCAGTACTTC
TRBV28	few	TRBJ1-1	-	CASTSGGNTEAFF	TGTGCCAGCACCTCAGGCGGAAACACTGAAGCTTTCTTT
TRBV30	medium-sized	TRBJ2-2	-	CAQIAPGPRSGGELFF	TGTGCACAAATAGCGCCGGGGCCTAGGTCGGGCGGGGAGCTGTTTTTT
TRBV27	medium-sized	TRBJ2-7	TRBD2	CASSLFGGGGPYEQYF	TGTGCCAGCAGTTTATTTGGCGGGGGGGGTCCCTACGAGCAGTACTTC
TRBV9	many	TRBJ2-3	TRBD1	CASSPPGTGFTDTQYF	TGTGCCAGCAGCCCCCCCGGGACAGGGTTCACAGATACGCAGTATTTT
TRBV7-3	many	TRBJ2-3	TRBD2	CASSSRGGASTDTQYF	TGTGCCAGCAGCTCGCGGGGAGGGGCGAGCACAGATACGCAGTATTTT
TRBV7-9	medium-sized	TRBJ2-5	TRBD1	CASSLWDRIQETQYF	TGTGCCAGCAGCTTGTGGGACAGGATACAAGAGACCCAGTACTTC
TRBV19	medium-sized	TRBJ2-2	-	CASEGITGELFF	TGTGCCAGTGAAGGGATAACCGGGGAGCTGTTTTTT
TRBV9	-	TRBJ2-5	-	CASSPSRAGTPRETQYF	TGTGCCAGCAGCCCAAGCCGGGCGGGGACCCCTCGAGAGACCCAGTACTTC
TRBV6-5	-	TRBJ2-7	-	CASFGGANEQYF	TGTGCCAGCTTTGGGGGGGCCAACGAGCAGTACTTC
TRBV24-1	-	TRBJ2-7	-	CATSRWLFF	TGTGCCACCAGTCGATGGTTATTCTTC
TRBV19	-	TRBJ2-7	-	CASSIRGTVGAEQYF	TGTGCCAGTAGTATAAGGGGAACCGTCGGGGCCGAGCAGTACTTC
TRBV7-3	few	TRBJ1-2	TRBD1	CASSLGTGGGYTF	TGTGCCAGCAGCTTGGGGACAGGAGGGGGCTACACCTTC
TRBV29-1	large	TRBJ2-5	-	CSVEEGIKGGEETQYF	TGCAGCGTTGAAGAAGGTATCAAGGGGGGAGAAGAGACCCAGTACTTC
TRBV9	-	TRBJ2-7	TRBD1	CASTKGTGIGHEQYF	TGTGCCAGCACCAAAGGGACAGGGATTGGGCACGAGCAGTACTTC
TRBV12-3/TRBV12-4	many	TRBJ2-7	TRBD1	CASSLLQGPAYEQYF	TGTGCCAGCAGTTTGTTACAGGGGCCAGCCTACGAGCAGTACTTC
TRBV6-5	many	TRBJ2-2	TRBD2	CASSVPSGRYTGELFF	TGTGCCAGCAGCGTTCCTAGCGGGAGGTACACCGGGGAGCTGTTTTTT
TRBV29-1	medium-sized	TRBJ2-5	-	CSVGAQYF	TGCAGCGTAGGGGCCCAGTACTTC
TRBV19	medium-sized	TRBJ1-2	-	CASTLGARGYTF	TGTGCCAGCACGTTGGGGGCGCGAGGCTACACCTTC
TRBV13	medium-sized	TRBJ2-2	-	CASSQGKNTGELFF	TGTGCCAGCAGCCAGGGGAAGAACACCGGGGAGCTGTTTTTT
TRBV2	-	TRBJ1-5	-	CASSTSGNQPQHF	TGTGCCAGCAGTACTAGTGGGAATCAGCCCCAGCATTTT
TRBV24-1	large	TRBJ2-1	TRBD2	CATRTRRGDEQFF	TGTGCCACCCGGACTAGAAGGGGCGATGAGCAGTTCTTC
TRBV9	many	TRBJ2-1	TRBD1	CASSVAGGEYNEQFF	TGTGCCAGCAGCGTAGCAGGGGGCGAATACAATGAGCAGTTCTTC
TRBV13	many	TRBJ2-1	TRBD2	CASSPSGSGYNEQFF	TGTGCCAGCAGCCCGAGCGGGAGTGGTTACAATGAGCAGTTCTTC
TRBV9	few	TRBJ1-1	-	CASSVSGYTEAFF	TGTGCCAGCAGCGTTTCAGGGTACACTGAAGCTTTCTTT
TRBV10-3	medium-sized	TRBJ2-3	-	CAISPTGRTDTQYF	TGTGCCATCAGCCCAACAGGGCGCACAGATACGCAGTATTTT
TRBV12-3/TRBV12-4	large	TRBJ1-2	-	CASSPRPQGYGYTF	TGTGCCAGCTCACCCCGGCCCCAGGGCTATGGCTACACCTTC
TRBV6-1	many	TRBJ1-1	-	CASSEEWEMNTEAFF	TGTGCCAGCAGTGAAGAGTGGGAGATGAACACTGAAGCTTTCTTT
TRBV19	large	TRBJ1-1	-	CASSPLDRMRTEAFF	TGTGCCAGTAGTCCCCTCGACAGGATGAGAACTGAAGCTTTCTTT
TRBV19	medium-sized	TRBJ2-1	-	CASSIGANEQFF	TGTGCCAGTAGTATAGGGGCGAATGAGCAGTTCTTC
TRBV20-1	many	TRBJ2-2	-	CSASRRSNTGELFF	TGCAGTGCTAGTAGGAGGTCGAACACCGGGGAGCTGTTTTTT
TRBV6-5	medium-sized	TRBJ2-1	-	CASTVRNEQFF	TGTGCCAGCACCGTCCGGAATGAGCAGTTCTTC
TRBV20-1	many	TRBJ2-4	TRBD2	CSARAGGDKNIQYF	TGCAGTGCTAGAGCGGGAGGTGACAAAAACATTCAGTACTTC
TRBV5-6	medium-sized	TRBJ2-5	TRBD2	CASSWRSLAGSKKETQYF	TGTGCCAGCAGCTGGAGGAGTCTAGCGGGATCAAAAAAAGAGACCCAGTACTTC
TRBV3-1	-	TRBJ2-5	-	CASNKVGGQETQYF	TGTGCCAGCAATAAAGTGGGCGGCCAAGAGACCCAGTACTTC
TRBV19	medium-sized	TRBJ1-1	-	CASSIAAGAFF	TGTGCCAGTAGTATAGCGGCAGGGGCTTTCTTT
TRBV6-2/TRBV6-3	medium-sized	TRBJ1-2	-	CASSYPDDGYTF	TGTGCCAGCAGTTACCCGGACGATGGCTACACCTTC
TRBV7-9	-	TRBJ1-5	TRBD1	CASSLGGTGVGNQPQHF	TGTGCCAGCAGCTTAGGGGGGACAGGGGTAGGGAATCAGCCCCAGCATTTT
TRBV9	few	TRBJ2-1	-	CASSDRDRYVSEQFF	TGTGCCAGCAGCGATCGGGACCGGTACGTGAGTGAGCAGTTCTTC
TRBV5-3	-	TRBJ1-1	-	CARSLGLGTEAFF	TGTGCCAGAAGCTTGGGTTTGGGCACTGAAGCTTTCTTT
TRBV29-1	medium-sized	TRBJ2-1	TRBD2	CSVEDTQTSGRLVDEQFF	TGCAGCGTTGAAGACACACAGACTAGCGGGAGATTGGTCGATGAGCAGTTCTTC
TRBV18	many	TRBJ2-3	-	CASSPPELAGVGQYF	TGTGCCAGCTCACCACCAGAGCTAGCAGGAGTAGGGCAGTATTTT
TRBV11-2	-	TRBJ2-7	TRBD2	CASSLERGTIYEQYF	TGTGCCAGCAGCTTAGAGCGCGGGACTATCTACGAGCAGTACTTC
TRBV6-1	medium-sized	TRBJ1-2	TRBD1	CASSNLGQGQRQNYGYTF	TGTGCCAGCAGTAATCTCGGACAGGGGCAACGCCAAAACTATGGCTACACCTTC
TRBV5-6	medium-sized	TRBJ1-4	-	CASSLRRSNEKLFF	TGTGCCAGCAGCTTGCGCAGGTCTAATGAAAAACTGTTTTTT
TRBV24-1	medium-sized	TRBJ2-1	-	CATSGGPGQTYNEQFF	TGTGCCACCAGCGGGGGGCCGGGACAGACCTACAATGAGCAGTTCTTC
TRBV6-6	medium-sized	TRBJ1-2	-	CASSSGGAGYTF	TGTGCCAGCAGTTCGGGAGGGGCTGGCTACACCTTC
TRBV6-5	-	TRBJ2-1	TRBD1	CASSWQGARYEQFF	TGTGCCAGCAGTTGGCAGGGGGCGCGATATGAGCAGTTCTTC
TRBV9	many	TRBJ2-1	-	CASSVDQGWRGNLWGNEQFF	TGTGCCAGCAGCGTAGACCAGGGGTGGCGCGGGAACCTCTGGGGCAATGAGCAGTTCTTC
TRBV20-1	-	TRBJ2-7	TRBD1	CSADRTGGSYEQYF	TGCAGTGCTGATCGGACAGGGGGCTCCTACGAGCAGTACTTC
TRBV19	medium-sized	TRBJ1-2	-	CASRIGAVHGYTF	TGTGCCAGTAGAATCGGGGCAGTTCATGGCTACACCTTC
TRBV5-5	medium-sized	TRBJ1-6	-	CASSLRQGRNSPLHF	TGTGCCAGCAGCTTGCGGCAGGGACGTAATTCACCCCTCCACTTT